This TCR beta chain is drawn from a study of shared clonotypes between healthy human individuals. The donors were adults (healthy and HIV-negative) with no recent acute infections or vaccinations. CDR1 and CDR2 from the germline V gene are MDHEN and SYDVKM. V gave up 6 bases and J gave up 6 bases; unmatched junction bases: 8. The CDR3 extends over 14 amino acids. Clones were read by immunoSEQ multiplex PCR, and TCRdb kept only the in-frame ones, dropping some. The data hold around 700,000 clones, with more than 70% observed a single time. This sequence was found in a woman in her twenties or thirties in good health. V gene TRBV28 combines with J gene TRBJ2-7; 10 nucleotides match TRBD2. The sequenced sample consisted of memory CD4+ T cells sorted from blood. Subset of the sample: CD45RA-negative fraction. The chain's CDR3 is CASRPPSGRREQYF. For the CDR3, the DNA is TGTGCCAGCAGGCCGCCTAGCGGGAGACGCGAGCAGTACTTC.